The source of this T cell receptor beta chain is a study of blood T cell repertoires in COVID-19. In the study overall: Donors in the United States, Italy and Spain gave samples during acute or convalescent COVID-19. PBMCs, B-cell-depleted T cells, or T cells were the source of the cDNA or gDNA that made up the material.

This clone came up a few times. Under the authors' procedure: Amplification from reference gene primers served as the basis for estimated nucleated cell counts. Produced via immunoSEQ multiplex PCR; TCRdb's table is partial and in-frame only. V, J and clone size were drawn from that table, and D and trimming were deduced from the DNA. The top ten hold 3.5% of the sample, which has tens of thousands of clones, 88% seen once. The TCR comes from a human donor in a cohort sampled during active COVID-19. The sequencing input was peripheral blood.

CDR3 DNA: TGCGCCAGCAGCCAAGAAGTAACAGGGGTTGGCTACACCTTC. Translating it yields CASSQEVTGVGYTF. The chain couples TRBV4-1 to TRBJ1-2, with TRBD1 matching over 7 bases. Trimming at V came to 0 bases and at J to 7 bases, leaving 5 bases not matched to a gene. Germline V gene data show CDR1 as MGHRA and CDR2 as YSYEKL. CDR3 length: 14 residues.